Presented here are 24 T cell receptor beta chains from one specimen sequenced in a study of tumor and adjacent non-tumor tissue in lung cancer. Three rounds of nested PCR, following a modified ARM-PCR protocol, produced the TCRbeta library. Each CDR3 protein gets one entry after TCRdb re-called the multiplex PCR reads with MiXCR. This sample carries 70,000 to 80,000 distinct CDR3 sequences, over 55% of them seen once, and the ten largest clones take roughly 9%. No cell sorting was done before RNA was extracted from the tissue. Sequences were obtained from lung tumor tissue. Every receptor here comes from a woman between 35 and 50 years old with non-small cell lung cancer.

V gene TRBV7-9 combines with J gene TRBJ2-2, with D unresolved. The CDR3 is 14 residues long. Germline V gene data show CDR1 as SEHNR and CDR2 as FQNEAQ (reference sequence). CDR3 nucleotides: TGTGCTAGCTGCCAGACTCCGAACACCGGGGAGCTGTTTTTT. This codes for CASCQTPNTGELFF.

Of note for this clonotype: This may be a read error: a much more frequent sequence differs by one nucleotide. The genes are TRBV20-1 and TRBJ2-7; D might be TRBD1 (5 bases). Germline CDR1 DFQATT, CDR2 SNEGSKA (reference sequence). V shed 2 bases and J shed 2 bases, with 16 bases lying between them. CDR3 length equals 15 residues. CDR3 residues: CSARPTDILTYEQYF. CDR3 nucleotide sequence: TGCAGTGCTAGACCGACGGACATCCTCACCTACGAGCAGTACTTC.

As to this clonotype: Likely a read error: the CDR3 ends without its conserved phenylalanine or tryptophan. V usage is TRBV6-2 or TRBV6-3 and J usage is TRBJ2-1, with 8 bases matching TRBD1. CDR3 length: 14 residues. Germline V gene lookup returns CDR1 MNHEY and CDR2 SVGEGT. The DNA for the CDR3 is TGTACCAGCAGTTACAGGGGGGAAGTCAGTCGGCAGTTCTTA. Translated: CTSSYRGEVSRQFL.

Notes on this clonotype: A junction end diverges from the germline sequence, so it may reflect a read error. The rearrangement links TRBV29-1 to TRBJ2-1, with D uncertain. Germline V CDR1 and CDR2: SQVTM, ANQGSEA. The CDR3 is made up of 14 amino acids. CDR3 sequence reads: CSVEDPRNYKEQFF. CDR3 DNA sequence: TGCAGTGTTGAAGACCCTCGGAACTACAAAGAGCAGTTCTTC.

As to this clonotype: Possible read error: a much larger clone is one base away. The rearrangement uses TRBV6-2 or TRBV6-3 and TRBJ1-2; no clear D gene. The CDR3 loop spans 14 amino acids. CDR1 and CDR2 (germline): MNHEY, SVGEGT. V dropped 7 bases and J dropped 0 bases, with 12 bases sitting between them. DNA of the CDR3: TGTGCCAGCATTCGGTACGGGACTAACTATGGCTACACCTTC. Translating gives CASIRYGTNYGYTF.

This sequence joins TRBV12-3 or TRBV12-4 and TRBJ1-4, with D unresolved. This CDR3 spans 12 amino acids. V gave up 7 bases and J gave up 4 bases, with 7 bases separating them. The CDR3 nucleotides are TGTGCCAGCATACAGTTTAATGAAAAACTGTTTTTT. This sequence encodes CASIQFNEKLFF.

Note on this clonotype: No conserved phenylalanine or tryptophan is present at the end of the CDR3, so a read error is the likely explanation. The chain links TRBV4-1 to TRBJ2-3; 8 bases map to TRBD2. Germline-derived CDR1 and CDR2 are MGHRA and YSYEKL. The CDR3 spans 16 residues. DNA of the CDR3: TGCGCCAGCAGCCAAGGCCGGAGGACTAGCATAGATACGCAGTATCTT. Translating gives CASSQGRRTSIDTQYL.

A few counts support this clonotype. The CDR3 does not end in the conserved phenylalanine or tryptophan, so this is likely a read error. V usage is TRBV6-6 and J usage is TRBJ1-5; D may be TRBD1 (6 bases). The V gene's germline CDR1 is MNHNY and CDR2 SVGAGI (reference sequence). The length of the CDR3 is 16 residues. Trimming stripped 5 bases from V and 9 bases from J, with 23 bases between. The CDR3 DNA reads TGTGCCAGCAGTACCGGGACAAGGGGCGTCTTGGGGCCCCAGCATTTG. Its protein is CASSTGTRGVLGPQHL.

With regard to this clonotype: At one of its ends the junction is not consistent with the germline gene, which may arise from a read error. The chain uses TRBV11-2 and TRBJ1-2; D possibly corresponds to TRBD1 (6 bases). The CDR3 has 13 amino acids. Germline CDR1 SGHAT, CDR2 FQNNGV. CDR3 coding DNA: TGTGCCAGAAGCTTCAACAGGGAGAGGGGCTACACCTTC. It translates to CARSFNRERGYTF.

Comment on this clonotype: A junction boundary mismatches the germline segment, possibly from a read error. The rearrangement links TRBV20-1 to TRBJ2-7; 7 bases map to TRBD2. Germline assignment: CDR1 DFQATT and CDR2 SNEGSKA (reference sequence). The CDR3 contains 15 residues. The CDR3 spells CTASRTSGPYYEQYF. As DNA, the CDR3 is TGCACTGCTAGTAGGACTAGTGGACCTTACTACGAGCAGTACTTC.

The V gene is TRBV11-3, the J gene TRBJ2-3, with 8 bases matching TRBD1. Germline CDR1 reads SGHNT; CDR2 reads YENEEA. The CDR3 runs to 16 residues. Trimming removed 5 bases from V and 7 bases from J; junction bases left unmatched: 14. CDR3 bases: TGTGCCAGCAGCGCTCGAACAGGGGGAAGGATAAATACGCAGTATTTT. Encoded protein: CASSARTGGRINTQYF.

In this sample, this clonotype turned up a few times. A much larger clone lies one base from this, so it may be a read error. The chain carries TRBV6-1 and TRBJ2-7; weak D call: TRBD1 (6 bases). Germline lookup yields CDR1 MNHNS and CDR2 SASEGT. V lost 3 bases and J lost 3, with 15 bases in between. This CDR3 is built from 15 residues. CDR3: CASSDSMQGLYEQYF. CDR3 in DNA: TGTGCCAGCAGTGACTCGATGCAGGGGCTCTACGAGCAGTACTTC.

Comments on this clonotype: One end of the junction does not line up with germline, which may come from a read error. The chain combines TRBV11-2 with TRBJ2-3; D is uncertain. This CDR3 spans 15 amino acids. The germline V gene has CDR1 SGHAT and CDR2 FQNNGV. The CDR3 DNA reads TGTGTCAGCAGCCAACTGTACAAGGAGAAAGATACGCGGTATTTT. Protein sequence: CVSSQLYKEKDTRYF.

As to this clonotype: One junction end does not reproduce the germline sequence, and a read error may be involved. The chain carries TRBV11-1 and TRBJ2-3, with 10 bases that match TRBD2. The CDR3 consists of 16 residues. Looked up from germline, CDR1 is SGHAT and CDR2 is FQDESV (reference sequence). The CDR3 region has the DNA TGTGCCTGCAGTTCCATAGCGGGGGGCAGTGGAGATGCGCAGTATTTT. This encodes CACSSIAGGSGDAQYF.

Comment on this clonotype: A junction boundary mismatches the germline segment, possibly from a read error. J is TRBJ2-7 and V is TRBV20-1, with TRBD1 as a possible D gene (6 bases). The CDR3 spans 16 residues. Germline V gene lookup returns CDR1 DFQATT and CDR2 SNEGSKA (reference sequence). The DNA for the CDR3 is TGCAGTGCTAGAGGCGGTGGGGGCGGTGGCGCCTACAAGCAGTACTTC. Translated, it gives CSARGGGGGGAYKQYF.

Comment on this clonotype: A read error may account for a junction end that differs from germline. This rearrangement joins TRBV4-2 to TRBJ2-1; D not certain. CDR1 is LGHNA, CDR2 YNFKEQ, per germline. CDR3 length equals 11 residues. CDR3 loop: CPSSQMLVQFF. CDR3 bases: TGTCCCAGCAGCCAGATGCTAGTGCAGTTCTTC.

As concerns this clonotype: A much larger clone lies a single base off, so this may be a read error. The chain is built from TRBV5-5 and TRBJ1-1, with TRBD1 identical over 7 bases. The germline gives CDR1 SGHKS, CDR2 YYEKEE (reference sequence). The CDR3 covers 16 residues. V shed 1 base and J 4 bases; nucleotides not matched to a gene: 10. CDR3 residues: CASSLPFRDSGTEAFF. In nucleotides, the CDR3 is TGTGCCAGCAGCTTGCCCTTCAGGGACAGCGGCACTGAAGCTTTCTTT. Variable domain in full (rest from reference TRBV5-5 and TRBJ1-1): DAGVTQSPTHLIKTRGQQVTLRCSPISGHKSVSWYQQVLGQGPQFIFQYYEKEERGRGNFPDRFSARQFPNYSSELNVNALLLGDSALYLCASSLPFRDSGTEAFFGQGTRLTVV.

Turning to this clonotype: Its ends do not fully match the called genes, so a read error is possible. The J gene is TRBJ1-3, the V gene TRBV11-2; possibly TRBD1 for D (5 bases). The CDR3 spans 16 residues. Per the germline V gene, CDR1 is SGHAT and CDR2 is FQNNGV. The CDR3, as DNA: TGTGCCAGCAGCGCGTGTTCAGGGACTACTGGAAACATCATATATTTT. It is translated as CASSACSGTTGNIIYF.

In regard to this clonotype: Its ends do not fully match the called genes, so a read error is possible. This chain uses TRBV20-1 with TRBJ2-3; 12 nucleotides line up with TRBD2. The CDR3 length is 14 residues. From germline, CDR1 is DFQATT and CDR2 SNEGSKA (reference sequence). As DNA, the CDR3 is TGCAGTTCTACGACTAGCGGGAGTGAAGATACGCAATATTTT. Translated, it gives CSSTTSGSEDTQYF.

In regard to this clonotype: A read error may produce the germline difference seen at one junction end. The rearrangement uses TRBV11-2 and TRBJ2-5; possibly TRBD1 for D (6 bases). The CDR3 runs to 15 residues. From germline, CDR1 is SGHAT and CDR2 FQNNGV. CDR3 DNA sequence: TGTGCCAGTACCAAATTCAGACAGGCACAAGAGACCCAGAACTTC. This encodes CASTKFRQAQETQNF.

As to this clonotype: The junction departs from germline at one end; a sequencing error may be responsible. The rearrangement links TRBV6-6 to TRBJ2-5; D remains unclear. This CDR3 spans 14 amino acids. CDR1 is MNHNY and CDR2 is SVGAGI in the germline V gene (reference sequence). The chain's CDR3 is CVSSYRYEQETQYF. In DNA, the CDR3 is TGTGTCAGCAGTTACCGGTACGAACAAGAGACCCAGTACTTC.

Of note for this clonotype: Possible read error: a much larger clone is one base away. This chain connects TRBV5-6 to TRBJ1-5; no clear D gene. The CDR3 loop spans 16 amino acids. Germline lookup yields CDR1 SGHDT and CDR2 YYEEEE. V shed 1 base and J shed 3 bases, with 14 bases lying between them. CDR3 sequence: CASSLRHSQNNQPQHF. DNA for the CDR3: TGTGCCAGCAGCTTGCGTCACAGTCAAAACAATCAGCCCCAGCATTTT.

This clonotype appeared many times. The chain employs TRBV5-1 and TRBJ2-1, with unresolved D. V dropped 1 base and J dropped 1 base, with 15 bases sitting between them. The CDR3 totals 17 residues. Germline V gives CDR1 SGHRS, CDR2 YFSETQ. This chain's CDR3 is CASSLTPARYSYNEQFF. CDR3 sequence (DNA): TGCGCCAGCAGCTTGACCCCCGCTCGGTATTCCTACAATGAGCAGTTCTTC.

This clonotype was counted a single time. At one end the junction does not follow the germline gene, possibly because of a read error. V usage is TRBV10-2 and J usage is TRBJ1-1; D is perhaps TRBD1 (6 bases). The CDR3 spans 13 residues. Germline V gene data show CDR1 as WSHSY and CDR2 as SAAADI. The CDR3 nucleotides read TGCACCAGCAGTGAGTCCGGGAGACAGGAGGCTTTCTTT. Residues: CTSSESGRQEAFF.